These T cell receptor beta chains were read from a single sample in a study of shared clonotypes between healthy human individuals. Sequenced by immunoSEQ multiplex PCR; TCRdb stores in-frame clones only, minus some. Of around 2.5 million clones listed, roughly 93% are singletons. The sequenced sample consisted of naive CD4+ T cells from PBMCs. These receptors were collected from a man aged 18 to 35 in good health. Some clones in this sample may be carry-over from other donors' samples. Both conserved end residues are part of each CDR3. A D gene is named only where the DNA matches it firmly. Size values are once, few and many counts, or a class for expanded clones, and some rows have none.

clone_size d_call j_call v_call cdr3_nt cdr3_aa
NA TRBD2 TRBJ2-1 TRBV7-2 TGTGCCAGCAGCATTGGGACTAGCGGGCGGCTGGGGGGAGATGAGCAGTTCTTC CASSIGTSGRLGGDEQFF
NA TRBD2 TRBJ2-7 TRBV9 TGTGCCAGCGGCCCCGGACTAGCGGCCTCCGCGCAGTACTTC CASGPGLAASAQYF
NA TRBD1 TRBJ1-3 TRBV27 TGTGCCAGCAGTTTATCACAGGGGACTGGAAACACCATATATTTT CASSLSQGTGNTIYF
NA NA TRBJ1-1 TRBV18 TGTGCCAGCTCACCACAGACCATGAACACTGAAGCTTTCTTT CASSPQTMNTEAFF
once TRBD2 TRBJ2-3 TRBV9 TGTGCCAGCAGCCCCTTTTGGACTAGCGGCACAGATACGCAGTATTTT CASSPFWTSGTDTQYF
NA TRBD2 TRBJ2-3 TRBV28 TGTGCCAGCAGTTCGACGCGAGGGACTAGCGGGAGGGCCCCAGATACGCAGTATTTT CASSSTRGTSGRAPDTQYF
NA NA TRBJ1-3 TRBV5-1 TGCGCCAGCAGCTTGGGTGGGGCTTCTGGAAACACCATATATTTT CASSLGGASGNTIYF
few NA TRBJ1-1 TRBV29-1 TGCAGCGACTGGGCGGGGATGAACACTGAAGCTTTCTTT CSDWAGMNTEAFF
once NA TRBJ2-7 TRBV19 TGTGCCAGTAGCCCGGGACACGGGTCCTACGAGCAGTACTTC CASSPGHGSYEQYF
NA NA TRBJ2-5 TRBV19 TGTGCCAGTAAGTACAGAGACCAAGAGACCCAGTACTTC CASKYRDQETQYF